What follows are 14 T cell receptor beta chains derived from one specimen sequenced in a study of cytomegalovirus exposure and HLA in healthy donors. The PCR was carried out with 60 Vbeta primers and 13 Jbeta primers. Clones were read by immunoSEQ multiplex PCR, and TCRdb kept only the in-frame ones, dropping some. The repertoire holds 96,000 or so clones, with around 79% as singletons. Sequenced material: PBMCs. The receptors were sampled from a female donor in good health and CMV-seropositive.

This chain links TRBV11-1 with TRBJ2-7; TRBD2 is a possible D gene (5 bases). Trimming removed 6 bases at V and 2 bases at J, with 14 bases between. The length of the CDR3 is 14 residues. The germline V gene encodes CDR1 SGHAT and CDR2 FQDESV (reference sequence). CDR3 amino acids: CASRPRSGPYEQYF. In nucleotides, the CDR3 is TGTGCCAGCAGGCCCCGAAGCGGTCCCTACGAGCAGTACTTC.

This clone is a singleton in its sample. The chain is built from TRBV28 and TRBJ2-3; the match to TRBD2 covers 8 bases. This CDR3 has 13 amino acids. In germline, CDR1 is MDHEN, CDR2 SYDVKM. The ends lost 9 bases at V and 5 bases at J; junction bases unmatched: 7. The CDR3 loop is CASYSGGEDTQYF. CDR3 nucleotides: TGTGCCAGTTACAGCGGGGGAGAAGATACGCAGTATTTT.

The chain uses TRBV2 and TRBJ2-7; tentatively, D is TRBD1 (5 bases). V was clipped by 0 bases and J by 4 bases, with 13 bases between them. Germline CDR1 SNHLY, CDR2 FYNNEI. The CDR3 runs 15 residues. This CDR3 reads CASSEARARPYEQYF. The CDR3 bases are TGTGCCAGCAGTGAAGCCAGGGCCAGACCTTACGAGCAGTACTTC.

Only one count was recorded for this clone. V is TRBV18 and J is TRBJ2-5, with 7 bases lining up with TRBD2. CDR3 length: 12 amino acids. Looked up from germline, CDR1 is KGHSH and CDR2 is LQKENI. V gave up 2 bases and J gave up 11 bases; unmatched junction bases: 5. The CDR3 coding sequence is TGTGCCAGCTCACCATCACTCGGGGGGCAGTACTTC. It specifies CASSPSLGGQYF. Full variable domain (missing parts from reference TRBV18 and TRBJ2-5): NAGVMQNPRHLVRRRGQEARLRCSPMKGHSHVYWYRQLPEEGLKFMVYLQKENIIDESGMPKERFSAEFPKEGPSILRIQQVVRGDSAAYFCASSPSLGGQYFGPGTRLLVL.

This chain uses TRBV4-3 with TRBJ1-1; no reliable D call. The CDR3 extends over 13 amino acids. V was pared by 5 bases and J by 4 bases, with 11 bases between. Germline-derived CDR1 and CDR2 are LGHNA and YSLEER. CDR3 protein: CASSFRGVTEAFF. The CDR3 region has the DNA TGCGCCAGCAGCTTCCGCGGAGTCACTGAAGCTTTCTTT.

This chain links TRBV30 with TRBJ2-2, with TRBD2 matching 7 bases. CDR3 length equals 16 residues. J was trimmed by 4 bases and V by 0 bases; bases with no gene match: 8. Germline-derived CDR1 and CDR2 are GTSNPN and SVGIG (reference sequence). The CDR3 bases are TGTGCCTGGAGTGTACCTAGCGGCGGTGGCACCGGGGAGCTGTTTTTT. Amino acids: CAWSVPSGGGTGELFF.

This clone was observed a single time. CDR3 protein: CASSQDNRGGAYNEQFF. The DNA for the CDR3 is TGCGCCAGCAGCCAAGATAACCGCGGGGGGGCATACAATGAGCAGTTCTTC. J is TRBJ2-1 and V is TRBV4-3, with 9 positions matching TRBD2. Trimming cost V 0 bases and J 4 bases; bases outside gene matches: 7. CDR1 LGHNA and CDR2 YSLEER come from the germline V gene. This CDR3 is 17 amino acids long.

CDR3 sequence: CASSQKRELVRNGYTF. CDR3 nucleotides: TGCGCCAGCAGCCAAAAAAGGGAGTTAGTAAGAAATGGCTACACCTTC. This chain uses TRBV4-3 with TRBJ1-2; D uncertain. CDR3 length equals 16 residues. The V gene's germline CDR1 is LGHNA and CDR2 YSLEER. V was trimmed by 2 bases and J by 6 bases, leaving 19 bases between them.

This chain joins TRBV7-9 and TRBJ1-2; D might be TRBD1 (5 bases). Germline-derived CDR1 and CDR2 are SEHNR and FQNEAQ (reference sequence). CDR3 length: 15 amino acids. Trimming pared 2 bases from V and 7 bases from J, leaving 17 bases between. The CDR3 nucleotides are TGTGCCAGCAGCTTAAGATTAGGCAGGGTTACTGGCTACACCTTC. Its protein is CASSLRLGRVTGYTF.

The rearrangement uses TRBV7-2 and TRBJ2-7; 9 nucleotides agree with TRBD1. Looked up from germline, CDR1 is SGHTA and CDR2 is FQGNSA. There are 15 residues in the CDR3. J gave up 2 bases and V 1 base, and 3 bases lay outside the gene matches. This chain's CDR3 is CASSLDRDRAYEQYF. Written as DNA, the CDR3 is TGTGCCAGCAGCTTAGACCGGGACAGGGCCTACGAGCAGTACTTC.

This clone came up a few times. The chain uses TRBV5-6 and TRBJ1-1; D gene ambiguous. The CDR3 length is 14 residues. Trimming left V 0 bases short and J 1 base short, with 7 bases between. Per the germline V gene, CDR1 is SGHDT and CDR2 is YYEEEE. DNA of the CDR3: TGTGCCAGCAGCTTGGGAGGAGGGAACACTGAAGCTTTCTTT. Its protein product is CASSLGGGNTEAFF. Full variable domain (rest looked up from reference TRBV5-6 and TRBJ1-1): DAGVTQSPTHLIKTRGQQVTLRCSPKSGHDTVSWYQQALGQGPQFIFQYYEEEERQRGNFPDRFSGHQFPNYSSELNVNALLLGDSALYLCASSLGGGNTEAFFGQGTRLTVV.

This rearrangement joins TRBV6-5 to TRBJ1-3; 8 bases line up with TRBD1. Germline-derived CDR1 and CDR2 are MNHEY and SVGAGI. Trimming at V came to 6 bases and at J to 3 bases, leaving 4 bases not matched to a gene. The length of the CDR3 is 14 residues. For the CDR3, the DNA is TGTGCCAGCAGCCCACAGGGGGTTGGAAACACCATATATTTT. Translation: CASSPQGVGNTIYF.

The CDR3 DNA sequence: TGTGCCAGCAGCGTATTTCCTAGCACAGATACGCAGTATTTT. Protein sequence: CASSVFPSTDTQYF. The chain uses TRBV9 and TRBJ2-3; D not certain. The CDR3 sequence is 14 residues long. CDR1 and CDR2 from the germline V gene are SGDLS and YYNGEE. Trimming left V 1 base short and J 0 bases short, with 6 bases between.

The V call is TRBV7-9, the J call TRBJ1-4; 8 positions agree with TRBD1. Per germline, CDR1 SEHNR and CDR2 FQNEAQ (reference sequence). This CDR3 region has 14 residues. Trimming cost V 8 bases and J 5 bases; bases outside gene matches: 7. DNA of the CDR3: TGTGCCAGCCTTGGGACAGGAATGAATGAAAAACTGTTTTTT. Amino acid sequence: CASLGTGMNEKLFF. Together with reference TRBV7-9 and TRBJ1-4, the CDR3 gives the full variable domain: DTGVSQNPRHKITKRGQNVTFRCDPISEHNRLYWYRQTLGQGPEFLTYFQNEAQLEKSRLLSDRFSAERPKGSFSTLEIQRTEQGDSAMYLCASLGTGMNEKLFFGSGTQLSVL.